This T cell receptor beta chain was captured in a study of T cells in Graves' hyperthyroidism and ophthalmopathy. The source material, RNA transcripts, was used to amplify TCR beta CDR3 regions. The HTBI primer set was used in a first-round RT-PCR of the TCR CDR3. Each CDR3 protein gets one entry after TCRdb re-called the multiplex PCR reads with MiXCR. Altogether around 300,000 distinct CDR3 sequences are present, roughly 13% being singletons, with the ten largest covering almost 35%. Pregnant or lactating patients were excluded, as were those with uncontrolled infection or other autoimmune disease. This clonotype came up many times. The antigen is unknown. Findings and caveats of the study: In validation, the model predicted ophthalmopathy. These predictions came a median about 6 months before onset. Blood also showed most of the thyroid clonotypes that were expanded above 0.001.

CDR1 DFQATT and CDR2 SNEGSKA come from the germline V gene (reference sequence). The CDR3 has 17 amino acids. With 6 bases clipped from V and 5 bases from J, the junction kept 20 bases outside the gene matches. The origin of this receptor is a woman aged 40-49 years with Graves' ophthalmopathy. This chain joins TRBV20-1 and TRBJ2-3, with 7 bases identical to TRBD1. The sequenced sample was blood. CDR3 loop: CSATLRRQGAAGDTQYF. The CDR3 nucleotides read TGCAGTGCGACTCTTCGCAGACAGGGAGCGGCGGGAGATACGCAGTATTTT.